Presented here are 16 T cell receptor beta chains from one specimen sequenced in a study of CD8 T cells in Susac syndrome. RNA in amounts of roughly 0.45 to 1 ug was reverse transcribed with random hexamers. TCRdb processed the immunoSEQ multiplex PCR reads anew with MiXCR; each CDR3 protein has one entry. Of 250,000 to 350,000 distinct CDR3 sequences in the sample, about 85% were seen once. The material sequenced was CD8+ T cells from PBMCs. Every receptor here comes from a human donor with multiple sclerosis.

The CDR3 bases are TGTGCCAGCAGTTATAGCTTTACCTACGAGCAGTACTTC. As protein: CASSYSFTYEQYF. The chain is built from TRBV28 and TRBJ2-7; D unclear. The germline gives CDR1 MDHEN, CDR2 SYDVKM. The germline V and J ends were trimmed by 4 bases and 2 bases, with 9 bases remaining between them. This CDR3 contains 13 residues.

This clonotype has just one count. This sequence joins TRBV3-1 and TRBJ2-7; 7 positions match TRBD2. The CDR3 has 15 amino acids. The junction had 3 bases not matched to a gene; V was cut back by 0 bases and J by 1 base. Germline V lookup: CDR1 LGHDT, CDR2 YNNKEL (reference sequence). CDR3 nucleotides: TGTGCCAGCAGCCAAGATACTAGCGCGTCCTACGAGCAGTACTTC. This translates into CASSQDTSASYEQYF.

The V and J genes are TRBV27 and TRBJ2-1; the D gene is possibly TRBD2 (6 bases). Per germline, CDR1 MNHEY and CDR2 SMNVEV (reference sequence). CDR3 length: 16 residues. Trimming stripped 7 bases from V and 2 bases from J, with 18 bases between. Here the CDR3 reads CASTPSGRLTYNEQFF. Here the CDR3 DNA reads TGTGCCAGCACCCCGTCCGGGAGACTCACCTACAATGAGCAGTTCTTC.

This chain joins TRBV19 and TRBJ1-5; 12 bases align to TRBD1. The CDR3 spans 16 residues. The V segment lost 3 bases and the J segment 6 bases; nucleotides outside the gene matches: 6. Per the germline V gene, CDR1 is LNHDA and CDR2 is SQIVND (reference sequence). The DNA of the CDR3 is TGTGCCAGTAGTATGTCCGGGACAGGGGGCCGTCAGCCCCAGCATTTT. This translates into CASSMSGTGGRQPQHF. The full variable domain, rest sourced from reference TRBV19 and TRBJ1-5, is DGGITQSPKYLFRKEGQNVTLSCEQNLNHDAMYWYRQDPGQGLRLIYYSQIVNDFQKGDIAEGYSVSREKKESFPLTVTSAQKNPTAFYLCASSMSGTGGRQPQHFGDGTRLSIL.

The count of this clonotype is one. This chain connects TRBV12-3 or TRBV12-4 to TRBJ1-1, with D maybe TRBD1 (6 bases). V lost 6 bases to trimming and J lost 7 bases, with 12 bases between them. The CDR3 is made up of 12 amino acids. CDR3 region: CASSSTGFEAFF. CDR3 nucleotides: TGTGCCAGCAGCTCGACAGGATTTGAAGCTTTCTTT.

This clonotype was detected once. The V and J genes are TRBV9 and TRBJ2-3; D uncertain. Between the trimmed V and J ends, which lost 1 base and 1 base, there was a span of 13 bases. The CDR3 loop spans 16 amino acids. Per germline, CDR1 SGDLS and CDR2 YYNGEE. The CDR3 DNA follows: TGTGCCAGCAGCGTAAGGAGAAGCATCGGCACAGATACGCAGTATTTT. Encoded protein: CASSVRRSIGTDTQYF.

This clonotype was counted once. The rearrangement links TRBV14 to TRBJ2-3, with D uncertain. The CDR3 has 16 amino acids. V gave up 0 bases and J gave up 0 bases, with 10 bases separating them. Germline V lookup: CDR1 SGHDN, CDR2 FVKESK. In DNA, the CDR3 is TGTGCCAGCAGCCAAGATACGGAGCCTAGCACAGATACGCAGTATTTT. Translating it yields CASSQDTEPSTDTQYF.

This chain connects TRBV6-2 or TRBV6-3 to TRBJ2-3; tentatively, D is TRBD1 (6 bases). Trimming pared 8 bases from V and 2 bases from J, leaving 14 bases between. Germline CDR1 is MNHEY and CDR2 is SVGEGT. This CDR3 contains 14 residues. CDR3 region: CASGQITITDTQYF. DNA for the CDR3: TGTGCCAGCGGACAGATAACTATCACAGATACGCAGTATTTT.

V is TRBV28 and J is TRBJ1-5; 10 bases align to TRBD1. The CDR3 is 16 residues long. The V gene end was trimmed by 5 bases and the J gene end by 5 bases; junction bases not matched to a gene: 9. The germline V gene encodes CDR1 MDHEN and CDR2 SYDVKM. CDR3 amino acids: CASSLYRDRGHQPQHF. Written as DNA, the CDR3 is TGTGCCAGCAGTCTGTACCGGGACAGGGGACATCAGCCCCAGCATTTT.

The CDR3 DNA sequence: TGTGCCAGCAGTCCCCTAGGGACAGGGAATGAGCAGTTCTTC. This translates into CASSPLGTGNEQFF. The chain uses TRBV27 and TRBJ2-1; 9 nucleotides agree with TRBD1. After removal of 5 bases from V and 7 bases from J, the junction contained 6 bases not matched to a gene. The CDR3 covers 14 residues. Per germline, CDR1 MNHEY and CDR2 SMNVEV (reference sequence).

The chain combines TRBV6-8 with TRBJ2-3; D ambiguous. The CDR3 contains 18 residues. The germline V and J ends were trimmed by 5 bases and 2 bases, with 23 bases remaining between them. CDR1 is MNHGY, CDR2 SAAAGT, per germline. The CDR3 region has the DNA TGTGCCAGCAGTCCAACGTTCGGAAGCGACCCTTTCACAGATACGCAGTATTTT. Translation: CASSPTFGSDPFTDTQYF.

This rearrangement joins TRBV19 to TRBJ2-7; D gene uncertain. The CDR3 contains 14 residues. Trimming left V 2 bases short and J 0 bases short, with 8 bases between. From germline, CDR1 is LNHDA and CDR2 SQIVND (reference sequence). CDR3 coding DNA: TGTGCCAGTAGTATATCTCCGGGCTCCTACGAGCAGTACTTC. Protein: CASSISPGSYEQYF. Supplemented by reference TRBV19 and TRBJ2-7, the full variable domain reads DGGITQSPKYLFRKEGQNVTLSCEQNLNHDAMYWYRQDPGQGLRLIYYSQIVNDFQKGDIAEGYSVSREKKESFPLTVTSAQKNPTAFYLCASSISPGSYEQYFGPGTRLTVT.

This clonotype was observed a single time. The J gene is TRBJ2-1, the V gene TRBV7-9; D is unclear. Germline CDR1 SEHNR, CDR2 FQNEAQ (reference sequence). This CDR3 is built from 16 residues. Trimming pared 5 bases from V and 7 bases from J, leaving 21 bases between. DNA of the CDR3: TGTGCCAGCAGCCGGATGGAAAGGTCCATTGCTAATGAGCAGTTCTTC. Translation: CASSRMERSIANEQFF.

The V gene is TRBV6-1, the J gene TRBJ2-7, with a weak D call TRBD2 (6 bases). Trimming cost V 3 bases and J 0 bases, with 12 bases left between them. The CDR3 consists of 15 residues. Germline values: CDR1 MNHNS, CDR2 SASEGT. DNA for the CDR3: TGTGCCAGCAGTGAGTGGAAGGAGGGCTCCTACGAGCAGTACTTC. The encoded protein is CASSEWKEGSYEQYF.

The J gene is TRBJ2-3, the V gene TRBV4-1; TRBD2 matches 10 bases. The CDR3 spans 17 residues. Losses at the gene ends were 4 bases for V and 2 bases for J; bases not matched to a gene: 9. Germline CDR1 MGHRA, CDR2 YSYEKL. Written as DNA, the CDR3 is TGCGCCAGCAGCCCATTAGCGGGAGGCCCCCACACAGATACGCAGTATTTT. Residues: CASSPLAGGPHTDTQYF.

J is TRBJ2-7 and V is TRBV19, with 11 bases fitting TRBD2. This CDR3 has 15 residues. Germline lookup yields CDR1 LNHDA and CDR2 SQIVND (reference sequence). The ends lost 3 bases at V and 4 bases at J; junction bases unmatched: 5. CDR3 loop: CASSMSASGRYEQYF. The CDR3 region has the DNA TGTGCCAGTAGTATGTCGGCTAGCGGGAGGTACGAGCAGTACTTC.